This TCR beta chain stems from a study of T cell responses to AZD1222 COVID-19 vaccine. Broader study findings: A reported finding is that nearly half of spike-specific TCRs target unmutated variant regions. There were repertoire samples only from the period after the peak T cell response. It was only a handful of AZD1222 recipients who were seropositive at baseline. Possibly, clonal diversity was underestimated; donors were largely white British and included more females.

Looked up from germline, CDR1 is LNHNV and CDR2 is YYDKDF (reference sequence). V gave up 0 bases and J gave up 8 bases; unmatched junction bases: 14. This CDR3 has 17 amino acids. As to this clone: Its antigen is undetermined.

Sequenced by immunoSEQ multiplex PCR; TCRdb stores in-frame clones only, minus some. In the table there are around 100,000 clones, about nine tenths of which are singletons. The receptor was isolated from an adult in good health. The source material was peripheral blood, sampled on day 0 of AZD1222 vaccination. The genes are TRBV15 and TRBJ1-2; 8 bases are shared with TRBD1. CDR3 sequence reads: CATSRDSGQVLTWGYTF. The CDR3 bases are TGTGCCACCAGCAGAGATTCGGGACAGGTTTTAACTTGGGGCTACACCTTC.